The present entry profiles one T cell receptor (beta chain) with its context. No antigen is known for it. No base quality values were provided; no much bigger clone lies one nucleotide off. TCRbeta CDR3 regions were immunosequenced from genomic DNA with the immunoSEQ Assay. Before high-throughput sequencing, genomic DNA was amplified using bias-controlled multiplex PCR. The published analysis was carried out like this. To quantify the absolute abundance of each unique TCRbeta CDR3 region, the sequences were collapsed and filtered. Clonality, defined as 1 minus Pielou's evenness, was calculated using productive rearrangements only. To compute tumor T-cell fraction, TCRbeta template counts were normalized to usable DNA, with usable DNA estimated from several housekeeping genes. A previously published method was used to identify clones with significantly greater frequencies in on-treatment samples than in baseline samples. TCRdb retrieved this table from immuneACCESS and kept in-frame rearrangements only. Not all clones are present; in checked studies, unresolved V genes account for under half, and no reason is known for the remainder. The V and J calls and clone size were taken over from that table, and D and trimming were inferred from the DNA. The sample profile shows approximately 5,500 clones; about two fifths of them were found once. Together, the top ten hold about 9% of the sample.

The treatment or condition label corresponds to: randomized to nivolumab then ipilimumab (arm A) or the reverse (arm B). None of the patients in the trial had previously been given DNA-damaging chemotherapy. Samples came from patients with melanoma in CheckMate 064, a randomized, open-label phase II trial of sequential checkpoint blockade. Genomic DNA from formalin-fixed paraffin-embedded (FFPE) tissue samples was used for tumor TCR sequencing. CDR1 and CDR2 are drawn from the germline V gene: SGDLS, YYNGEE. The cysteine opens and the phenylalanine closes a CDR3 of 14 amino acids. Solely the CDR3 DNA is kept, with 42 bases framed from the first base. The trim is 0 bases for V and 5 bases for J, with a gap of 10 bases between the germline ends. These data originate in a study of sequential checkpoint blockade in melanoma (dated by TCRdb to about 2019). Turning to the overall study: In a 1:1 randomization, patients received either first-line nivolumab then ipilimumab (arm A) or ipilimumab then nivolumab (arm B). Both trial sequences were followed by maintenance nivolumab. DNA from about 90 melanoma tumor samples collected before treatment underwent TCRbeta immunosequencing. For 20 to 25 patients, matched tumor biopsies were obtained before treatment and at week 13, following single-agent nivolumab (arm A) or ipilimumab (arm B). Around 80% of the matched tumor biopsy pairs taken before and after treatment were from the same lesion. Overall results and qualifications from the work: In the nivolumab-first arm (arm A), an association was found between pretreatment tumor TIL clonality and response (P = .04). Patients with increases in tumor T-cell fraction and clonality by week 13 were approximately 30 times more likely to achieve clinical benefit. Within-arm analyses of tumor T-cell fraction were limited by small sample sizes and reduced statistical power. Larger, independent patient cohorts are needed to validate the response-prediction model that combines TCR metrics and mutation burden. PD-L1 staining and CD8+ T-cell counts correlated with tumor T-cell fraction and clonality, whereas mutational load did not.

This clonotype originated in a human donor with melanoma. The chain is encoded by TRBV9 joined to TRBJ2-3, with the D gene uncertain. Material: tumor tissue (inferred from file names), obtained from a patient given nivolumab and ipilimumab in sequence. The nucleotide sequence reads as follows: TGTGCCAGCAGCGTAGCCAGTCGTGAAGATACGCAGTATTTT. It translates as CASSVASREDTQYF.